Following are 3 T cell receptor beta chains from one sample sequenced in a study of T-cell memory formation after mild COVID-19 (dated by TCRdb to the early 2020s). The library relied on 5' RACE. Instrument on record: Illumina NovaSeq 6000. TCRdb reworked the public reads: Q25 trimming with fastp, MiXCR clone assembly, productive beta chains retained. Every CDR3 protein is listed once, alongside the most common genes and DNA of its rows. Recorded for this sample are roughly 620,000 distinct CDR3 sequences; roughly 18% of them occurred a single time. More than 10% of the sample is held by the ten biggest clonotypes. The sequenced sample was PBMCs or a T cell subset sorted from them (not recorded which). These receptors were taken from an adult woman who had mild COVID-19 (a few samples of this study predate the infection). The sample titles of this study are shuffled in the database, so cell type and time point are left out; the donor was told from shared clones.

This clonotype was recorded a few times. The chain recombines TRBV12-3 or TRBV12-4 with TRBJ2-2; D gene unclear. The CDR3 extends over 12 amino acids. Trimming took 2 bases from V and 6 from J, leaving 4 bases between them. The CDR3 is CASSLLAGELFF. In nucleotides, the CDR3 is TGTGCCAGCAGTTTACTTGCCGGGGAGCTGTTTTTT.

The rearrangement joins TRBV7-2 to TRBJ2-3; 13 bases fit TRBD2. This CDR3 spans 16 amino acids. V shed 7 bases and J 3 bases; nucleotides not matched to a gene: 7. Germline CDR1 and CDR2: SGHTA and FQGNSA. The CDR3 is CASNLGLAGLTDTQYF. The DNA of the CDR3 is TGTGCCAGCAACTTGGGACTAGCGGGACTTACAGATACGCAGTATTTT.

The genes are TRBV5-6 and TRBJ2-7; D possibly matches TRBD1 or TRBD2 (5 bases each). With 2 bases removed from V and 5 bases from J, the gap between germline ends came to 20 bases. The CDR3 spans 16 residues. Per the germline V gene, CDR1 is SGHDT and CDR2 is YYEEEE. CDR3 sequence (DNA): TGTGCCAGCAGCTTTATTCCCCGGGACGGACCCGACGAGCAGTACTTC. The encoded protein is CASSFIPRDGPDEQYF. The variable domain in full, completed from reference TRBV5-6 and TRBJ2-7, reads DAGVTQSPTHLIKTRGQQVTLRCSPKSGHDTVSWYQQALGQGPQFIFQYYEEEERQRGNFPDRFSGHQFPNYSSELNVNALLLGDSALYLCASSFIPRDGPDEQYFGPGTRLTVT.